The 13 T cell receptor beta chains given below trace back to one sample, sequenced in a study of monozygotic twins with inflammatory bowel disease. TCRdb reprocessed the 5' RACE reads, keeping one entry per CDR3 protein, no DNA. This sample's clone table lists roughly 100,000 distinct CDR3 sequences. The sequenced material came from blood. Receptors were obtained from a human donor with ulcerative colitis or Crohn's disease, or a healthy co-twin of an affected twin (not recorded which).

The chain links TRBV7-9 to TRBJ1-2; TCRdb proposes TRBD1, but this gene call is untestable without DNA. The CDR3 has 14 residues. From germline, CDR1 is SEHNR and CDR2 FQNEAQ (reference sequence). The CDR3: CASSSYRDGSRYTF.

The chain recombines TRBV11-2 with TRBJ2-1; the TCRdb call, TRBD1, lacks DNA for checking. The CDR3 is made up of 17 amino acids. The germline V gene encodes CDR1 SGHAT and CDR2 FQNNGV. CDR3 in amino acids: CASSLKGASSSYNEQFF.

V is TRBV19 and J is TRBJ2-2; TCRdb's D call of TRBD1 is untestable without DNA. The CDR3 has 13 amino acids. Germline values: CDR1 LNHDA, CDR2 SQIVND (reference sequence). CDR3 region: CASKEGVFGELFF.

V usage is TRBV29-1 and J usage is TRBJ2-2; TCRdb names TRBD2, which stays unverified in the absence of DNA. The CDR3 totals 13 residues. Germline loops: CDR1 SQVTM, CDR2 ANQGSEA. CDR3 protein: CSAGTLNTGELFF.

The chain uses TRBV20-1 and TRBJ1-1; the TCRdb D gene call, TRBD1, has no DNA to confirm it. Germline-derived CDR1 and CDR2 are DFQATT and SNEGSKA (reference sequence). The CDR3 length is 13 residues. The CDR3 reads CSARGTKNTEAFF.

The chain recombines TRBV18 with TRBJ2-7; no DNA is available, so the TRBD2 call from TCRdb remains unchecked. The length of the CDR3 is 15 residues. Looked up from germline, CDR1 is KGHSH and CDR2 is LQKENI. CDR3 sequence reads: CASSPTSGSIYEQYF.

The chain is built from TRBV7-2 and TRBJ2-1; no DNA is available, so the TRBD1 call from TCRdb remains unchecked. Germline V gene sequence: CDR1 SGHTA, CDR2 FQGNSA. The CDR3 contains 13 residues. Here the CDR3 reads CASSGRTSNEQFF.

This chain connects TRBV25-1 to TRBJ1-6. Germline CDR1 reads MGHDK; CDR2 reads SYGVNS. CDR3 length: 14 residues. CDR3 protein: CASSDPMVNSPLHF.

This chain uses TRBV19 with TRBJ2-1. Looked up from germline, CDR1 is LNHDA and CDR2 is SQIVND (reference sequence). The length of the CDR3 is 14 residues. This CDR3 reads CASRLMSSYNEQFF.

The chain carries TRBV6-1 and TRBJ2-1; TCRdb's D call, TRBD2, is unchecked because there is no DNA. CDR1 is MNHNS and CDR2 is SASEGT in the germline V gene. This CDR3 is built from 17 residues. The chain's CDR3 is CASYLIGASGTYNEQFF.

V and J are TRBV20-1 and TRBJ2-2. The germline gives CDR1 DFQATT, CDR2 SNEGSKA (reference sequence). The CDR3 covers 13 residues. The CDR3: CSAVTQLTGELFF.

The rearrangement links TRBV29-1 to TRBJ2-3; the D gene TCRdb calls, TRBD1, cannot be checked with no DNA. There are 12 residues in the CDR3. Germline V gene data show CDR1 as SQVTM and CDR2 as ANQGSEA. The CDR3 sequence: CSVEGGADTQYF.

The J gene is TRBJ1-2, the V gene TRBV7-9. The CDR3 runs to 11 residues. Looked up from germline, CDR1 is SEHNR and CDR2 is FQNEAQ (reference sequence). CDR3 region: CASSLGLGYTF.